The rows below give T cell receptor beta chains drawn from one sample of a study of cytomegalovirus exposure and HLA in healthy donors. Libraries were prepared by immunoSEQ multiplex PCR; TCRdb keeps only in-frame clonotypes and omits some of them. The sample has 100,000 to 150,000 clones; more than 95% are singletons. The sample comprised PBMCs. These receptors came from a man between 18 and 35 years old in good health and CMV-seronegative. CDR3s leave out the opening cysteine and the closing phenylalanine or tryptophan.

j_call v_call cdr3_aa
TRBJ2-7 TRBV5-5 ASRKGQGSYEQY
TRBJ2-1 TRBV21-1 ASTTRAGGRSDEQF
TRBJ2-7 TRBV5-4 ASSFGKYEQY
TRBJ2-7 TRBV16 ASSQLDRGSDEQY
TRBJ2-5 TRBV6-5 ASSSEPGLAGETQY
TRBJ2-3 TRBV25-1 ASSDNDSPSTDTQY
TRBJ1-3 TRBV4-2 ASSQDIDRPSSGNTIY
TRBJ2-1 TRBV11-3 ASSLDSYASGTLNEQF
TRBJ1-1 TRBV12-5 ASANTGIFTEAF
TRBJ2-7 TRBV4-2 ASSPGLISHLYEQY
TRBJ1-2 TRBV28 ASSIPQGINYGYT
TRBJ2-2 TRBV11-2 ASSSSLAGGTGELF
TRBJ2-7 TRBV18 ASSPPNRGRESNEQY
TRBJ2-1 TRBV9 ASSVAPSGGSSYNEQF
TRBJ2-5 TRBV6-1 ASSESPGLGAETQY
TRBJ2-5 TRBV9 ASSPFADQETQY
TRBJ1-1 TRBV7-2 ASSFEENTEAF
TRBJ2-7 TRBV30 AWSPEAAAYEQY
TRBJ2-2 TRBV7-2 ASSSRAGGDNTGELF
TRBJ2-1 TRBV5-1 ASSFELAGGPREQF
TRBJ2-1 TRBV29-1 SDTRALYNEQF
TRBJ2-3 TRBV4-3 ASSPSGRAGDTQY
TRBJ2-3 TRBV7-9 ASSLGVGGGTDTQY
TRBJ2-2 TRBV14 ASRRQVTGELF
TRBJ1-4 TRBV18 ASSSTQDRLGEKLF
TRBJ1-3 TRBV28 ASIAGNGNTIY
TRBJ2-2 TRBV7-3 ASSIIGGSSGELF
TRBJ2-7 TRBV27 ASSLTLTGSEQY
TRBJ2-7 TRBV7-9 ASSRTGVESL
TRBJ1-2 TRBV5-5 ASSVTGLDT
TRBJ2-1 TRBV19 ASSIGGQGFSYNEQF
TRBJ2-7 TRBV5-5 ASSQTYEQY
TRBJ1-1 TRBV27 ASSHVGLNTEAF
TRBJ1-5 TRBV4-1 ASSQDPDFSNQPQH
NA TRBV4-3 ASSQAEIAGGNSYEQY
TRBJ1-5 TRBV6-6 ASSLQAPNQPQH
TRBJ2-1 TRBV7-3 ASSPPGTDEQF
TRBJ1-1 TRBV18 ASSPSTPRFTEAF
TRBJ1-1 TRBV28 ASSYTGSRTEAF
TRBJ2-1 TRBV28 ASSSSGVTGDEQF
TRBJ2-3 TRBV9 ASSRRGVSTDTQY
TRBJ1-4 TRBV11-3 ASSLQGARATNEKLF